This paragraph reports one T cell receptor beta chain. This CDR3 contains 13 residues. Germline lookup yields CDR1 SGHRS and CDR2 YFSETQ. The trim removed 4 bases at V and 5 bases at J, leaving 4 bases unmatched. The assay was immunoSEQ multiplex PCR, and TCRdb's table has in-frame clones only and misses some. The data hold approximately 50,000 clones, with around nine tenths observed a single time. The data belong to a study of PD-1 blockade in classical Hodgkin lymphoma. After autologous stem cell transplantation all patients relapsed, and prior brentuximab vedotin exposure differed between cohorts. Complete response, partial response or progressive disease constituted the best responses recorded.

This sequence was found in a human donor with classical Hodgkin lymphoma. J is TRBJ1-2 and V is TRBV5-1; 8 bases are a match to TRBD1. The sample here was peripheral blood mononuclear cells (PBMCs), taken before the second cycle of nivolumab. The CDR3 loop is CASSQGQVYGYTF. The CDR3 region has the DNA TGCGCCAGCAGCCAGGGACAGGTATATGGCTACACCTTC.